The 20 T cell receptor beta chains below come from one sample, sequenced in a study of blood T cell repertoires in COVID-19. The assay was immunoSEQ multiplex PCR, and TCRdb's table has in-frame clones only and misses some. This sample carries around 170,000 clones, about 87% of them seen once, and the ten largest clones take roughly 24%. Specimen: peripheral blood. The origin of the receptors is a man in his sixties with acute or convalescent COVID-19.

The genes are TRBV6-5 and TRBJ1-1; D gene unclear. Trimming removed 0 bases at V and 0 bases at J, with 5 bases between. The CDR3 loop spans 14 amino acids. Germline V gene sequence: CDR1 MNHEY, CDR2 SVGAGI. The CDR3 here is CASSYSQVNTEAFF. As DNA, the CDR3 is TGTGCCAGCAGTTACTCGCAGGTGAACACTGAAGCTTTCTTT.

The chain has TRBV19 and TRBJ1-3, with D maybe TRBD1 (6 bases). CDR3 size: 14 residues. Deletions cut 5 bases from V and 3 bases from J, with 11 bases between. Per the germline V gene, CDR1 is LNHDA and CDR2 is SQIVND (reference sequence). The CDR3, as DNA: TGTGCCAGTAGTTACAGGGTGGATGGAAACACCATATATTTT. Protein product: CASSYRVDGNTIYF.

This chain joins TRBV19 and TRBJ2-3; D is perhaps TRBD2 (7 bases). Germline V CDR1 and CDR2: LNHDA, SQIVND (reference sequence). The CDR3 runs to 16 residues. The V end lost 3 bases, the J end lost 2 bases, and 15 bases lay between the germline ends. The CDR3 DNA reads TGTGCCAGTAGTATCCAGGCGGGGGCCTCCACAGATACGCAGTATTTT. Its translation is CASSIQAGASTDTQYF.

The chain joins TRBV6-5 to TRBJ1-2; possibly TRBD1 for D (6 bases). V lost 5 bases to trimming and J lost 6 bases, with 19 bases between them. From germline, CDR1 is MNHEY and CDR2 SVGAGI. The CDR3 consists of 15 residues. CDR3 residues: CASSPNRQGRNGYTF. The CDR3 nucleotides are TGTGCCAGCAGTCCGAATCGTCAGGGGCGAAATGGCTACACCTTC.

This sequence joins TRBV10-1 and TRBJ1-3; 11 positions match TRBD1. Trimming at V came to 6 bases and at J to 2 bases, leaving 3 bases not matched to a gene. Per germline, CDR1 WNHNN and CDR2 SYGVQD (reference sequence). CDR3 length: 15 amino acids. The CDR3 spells CASSTGQGAGNTIYF. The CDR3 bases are TGCGCCAGCAGCACGGGACAGGGGGCTGGAAACACCATATATTTT.

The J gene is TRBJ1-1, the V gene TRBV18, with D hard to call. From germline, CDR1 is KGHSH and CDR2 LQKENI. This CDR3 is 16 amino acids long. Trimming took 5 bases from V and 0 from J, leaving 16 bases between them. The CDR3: CASSKLEGLMNTEAFF. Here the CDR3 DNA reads TGTGCCAGCTCAAAATTGGAGGGTTTAATGAACACTGAAGCTTTCTTT.

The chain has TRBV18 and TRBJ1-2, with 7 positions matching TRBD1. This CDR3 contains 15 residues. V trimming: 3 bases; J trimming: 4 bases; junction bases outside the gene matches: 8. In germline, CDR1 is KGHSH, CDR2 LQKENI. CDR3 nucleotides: TGTGCCAGCTCACCTTCGACAGGGATTATCTATGGCTACACCTTC. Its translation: CASSPSTGIIYGYTF.

Written as DNA, the CDR3 is TGTGCCAGCAGCGCGGTAGTTAGCGGGGTGGCAGATACGCAGTATTTT. Translation gives CASSAVVSGVADTQYF. The gene calls are TRBV5-5 and TRBJ2-3; TRBD2 aligns across 8 bases. Germline V gene lookup returns CDR1 SGHKS and CDR2 YYEKEE (reference sequence). The CDR3 runs to 16 residues. After removal of 4 bases from V and 4 bases from J, the junction contained 11 bases not matched to a gene.

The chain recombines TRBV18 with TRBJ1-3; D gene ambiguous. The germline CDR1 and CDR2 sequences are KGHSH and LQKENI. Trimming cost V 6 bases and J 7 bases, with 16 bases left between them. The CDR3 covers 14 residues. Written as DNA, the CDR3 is TGTGCCAGCTCCCCCTCCGCAGGCCTGAACACCATATATTTT. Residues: CASSPSAGLNTIYF.

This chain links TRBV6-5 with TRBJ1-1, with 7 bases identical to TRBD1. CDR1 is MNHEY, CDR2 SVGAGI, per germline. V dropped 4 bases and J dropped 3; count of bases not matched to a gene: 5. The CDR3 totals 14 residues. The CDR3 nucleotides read TGTGCCAGCAGTTTAAACAGGGGCTACACTGAAGCTTTCTTT. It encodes CASSLNRGYTEAFF.

The CDR3 DNA follows: TGTGCCAGCCAGCTCACAACAGGGTCGGGACGAACTAATGAAAAACTGTTTTTT. Its translation: CASQLTTGSGRTNEKLFF. The chain recombines TRBV25-1 with TRBJ1-4; the D gene is possibly TRBD1 (6 bases). The CDR3 totals 18 residues. Germline CDR1 MGHDK, CDR2 SYGVNS. Trimming cost V 8 bases and J 1 base, with 23 bases left between them.

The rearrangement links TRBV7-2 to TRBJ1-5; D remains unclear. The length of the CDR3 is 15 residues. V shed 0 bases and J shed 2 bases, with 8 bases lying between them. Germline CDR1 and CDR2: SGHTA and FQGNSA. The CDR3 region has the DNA TGTGCCAGCAGCTTAGCGTCTACAGGCAATCAGCCCCAGCATTTT. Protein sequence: CASSLASTGNQPQHF.

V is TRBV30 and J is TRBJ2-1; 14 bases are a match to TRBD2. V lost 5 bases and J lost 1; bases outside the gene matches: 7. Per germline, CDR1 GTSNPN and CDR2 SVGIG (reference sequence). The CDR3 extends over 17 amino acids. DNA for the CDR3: TGTGCCTGGGGCCGGACTAGCGGGAGGAGGTCCTACAATGAGCAGTTCTTC. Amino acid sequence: CAWGRTSGRRSYNEQFF.

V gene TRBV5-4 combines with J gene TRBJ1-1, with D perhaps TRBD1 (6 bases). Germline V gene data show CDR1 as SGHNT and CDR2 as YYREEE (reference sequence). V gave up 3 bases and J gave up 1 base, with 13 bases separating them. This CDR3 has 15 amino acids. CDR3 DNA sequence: TGTGCCAGCAGCTCTGGACAGATCGGGAACACTGAAGCTTTCTTT. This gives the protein CASSSGQIGNTEAFF.

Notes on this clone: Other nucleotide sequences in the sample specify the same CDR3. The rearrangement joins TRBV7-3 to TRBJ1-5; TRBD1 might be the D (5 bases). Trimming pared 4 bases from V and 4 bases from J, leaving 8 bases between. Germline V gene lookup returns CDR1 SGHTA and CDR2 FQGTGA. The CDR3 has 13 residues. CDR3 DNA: TGTGCCAGCAGCTCTGGGGGGAATCAGCCCCAGCATTTT. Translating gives CASSSGGNQPQHF.

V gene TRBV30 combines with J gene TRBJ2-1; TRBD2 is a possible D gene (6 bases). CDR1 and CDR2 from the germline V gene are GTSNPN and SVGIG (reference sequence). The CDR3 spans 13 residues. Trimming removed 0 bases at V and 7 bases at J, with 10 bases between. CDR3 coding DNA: TGTGCCTGGAGTGTTTTTGCGGGGAATGAGCAGTTCTTC. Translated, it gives CAWSVFAGNEQFF. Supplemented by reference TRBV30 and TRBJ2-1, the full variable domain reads SQTIHQWPATLVQPVGSPLSLECTVEGTSNPNLYWYRQAAGRGLQLLFYSVGIGQISSEVPQNLSASRPQDRQFILSSKKLLLSDSGFYLCAWSVFAGNEQFFGPGTRLTVL.

CDR3 in amino acids: CASSSGKGGNNEQFF. In nucleotides, the CDR3 is TGTGCCAGCAGTTCCGGGAAGGGCGGCAACAATGAGCAGTTCTTC. This chain uses TRBV6-4 with TRBJ2-1; D might be TRBD2 (5 bases). This CDR3 has 15 residues. Germline loops: CDR1 MRHNA, CDR2 SNTAGT. V lost 5 bases and J 5 bases, leaving 16 bases between the germline ends.

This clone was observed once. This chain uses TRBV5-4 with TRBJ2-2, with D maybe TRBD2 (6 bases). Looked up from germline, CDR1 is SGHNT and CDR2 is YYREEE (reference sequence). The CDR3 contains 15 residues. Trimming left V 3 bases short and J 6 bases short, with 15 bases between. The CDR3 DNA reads TGTGCCAGCAGCTCCGGGGGTAGGGGCCCCGGGGAGCTGTTTTTT. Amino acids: CASSSGGRGPGELFF.

The CDR3, as DNA: TGTGCCAGCAGCCCTTTTGCGGGGATCTACGAGCAGTACTTC. Translated, it gives CASSPFAGIYEQYF. The chain recombines TRBV5-6 with TRBJ2-7, with a weak D call TRBD2 (6 bases). The ends were cut back, 4 bases at V and 3 bases at J, with 14 bases in the middle. Germline CDR1 is SGHDT and CDR2 is YYEEEE. This CDR3 region has 14 residues.

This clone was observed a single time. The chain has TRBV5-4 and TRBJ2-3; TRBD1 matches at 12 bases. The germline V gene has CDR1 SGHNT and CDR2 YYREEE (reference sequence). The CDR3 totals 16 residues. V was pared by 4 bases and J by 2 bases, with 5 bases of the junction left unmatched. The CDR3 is CASSPGQGAFTDTQYF. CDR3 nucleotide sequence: TGTGCCAGCAGCCCGGGACAGGGGGCCTTCACAGATACGCAGTATTTT.